This entry is about one T cell receptor beta chain. A few counts support this clone. The specificity of this receptor is unknown. Base qualities are not recorded, but no much larger clone differs from it by a single base. This specimen comes from a study of cytomegalovirus exposure and HLA in healthy donors (dated by TCRdb to 2016 to 2017). Turning to the overall study: In an earlier analysis of roughly 500 of the donors, 276 Gb of sequence data and 120 million or so unique TCR beta sequences from 150 million to 200 million T cells were reported. A later genetic analysis took genome-wide SNP genotypes for about 55% of the 666 donors and used that subset as a discovery cohort. About 5 DR-DQ haplotypes were handled as single units for association and clustering, since linkage in the cohort was strong. An earlier analysis of several hundred of the donors applied high-throughput TCR beta sequencing to assess whether each TCR beta V gene segment acted as functional or pseudogenic. The T cell repertoires of some 670 subjects were profiled by immunosequencing and related to cytomegalovirus serostatus. Typing coverage differed by locus: A, B, C, DRB1 and DQB1 were typed in about 629-640 donors, DQA1 in about 500, DPA1 in 600 to 610, and DPB1 in around 440. The later analysis used no new phenotypic data to find candidate immune exposures, relying instead on TCR beta sequences and their occurrence across donors. Of the 350 to 450 genotyped donors, 81% were placed in the genetic ancestry cluster associated with self-reported Caucasian donors. An early release covering roughly 640 HLA-typed donors comprised 250 to 350 gigabases of sequencing data and approximately 85 million unique TCR sequences. Donor age, sex, ethnicity and CMV serostatus were collected together with the repertoire data. A later analysis re-examined previously published TCR beta repertoires from more than 600 donors and added high-resolution HLA genotyping to investigate patterns of TCR occurrence. All discovery cohort repertoires had been generated using a single sequencing platform. The study combined high-throughput TCR immunosequencing, statistical association of individual TCRs with disease status, and machine learning to predict cytomegalovirus infection status. HLA typing covered class I and class II loci at four-digit resolution. The study was designed to test whether signatures of past pathogen exposure could be identified by cataloging public T cell receptors. On average, approximately 250,000 unique TCR beta nucleotide sequences were sequenced per donor among 350 to 400 genotyped donors of the cohort, with 15% to 20% of those sequences being non-productive. In addition to the first cohort of 666 subjects, a separate validation cohort of over 90 different subjects was used.

The cohort was made up of roughly 670 healthy bone marrow donors. Cohort members were all nominally healthy when sampled, although unrecorded immune exposures were likely present. The donor was CMV seronegative and belonged to the group of several hundred seronegative cohort members. A peripheral blood sample was provided by each donor, and peripheral blood mononuclear cells were used for TCR beta sequencing. The Qiagen DNeasy Blood Extraction Kit was used to extract genomic DNA from the blood cell samples. The paper's findings and limits, for the study overall: In a later analysis, TCR association rates were found to vary across HLA loci, with the most associated TCRs seen for DRB1 alleles and the fewest for HLA-C alleles. In a later genetic analysis, fewer N-insertions in productive TCRs were reported among donors in an Asian-associated ancestry cluster than the approximately 670-donor mean. A cluster of highly shared sequence variants was judged likely to be a technical artifact of the sequencing pipeline. Because some donors lacked HLA typing at each locus, the association tests relied only on the typed subset. Linkage disequilibrium might explain the correlated functional status among segregating V segments, but an unknown experimental factor could not be excluded. In a later analysis, HLA-associated TCR beta chains were found to be more clonally expanded and to have lower generation probabilities than equally common non-associated chains. A further reported finding was that TCR beta sequences accurately predicted the HLA-A and HLA-B alleles for most subjects in the first cohort. For the cohort, immune exposure information was limited to CMV serostatus. In a later analysis, several top co-occurrence clusters were reported to appear linked to parvovirus B19, influenza, CMV and Epstein-Barr virus. Because counts were too low, roughly 17 rarely observed V segments, including chromosome 9 orphons, were left out of the earlier analysis of several hundred of the donors. In a later genetic analysis, a missense DCLRE1C variant was associated with V-gene and J-gene trimming of TCR beta chains, and the association was replicated in an independent cohort. The classifier was reported to diagnose cytomegalovirus status with high specificity and sensitivity in both the original cohort and the validation cohort. The authors suggested that the approach could potentially be generalized to other disease states and immunological phenotypes. When HLA alleles, especially DR and DQ, strongly co-occurred, attributing TCR associations to individual alleles was difficult. In a later analysis, most CMV-associated TCR beta chains were found to appear HLA-restricted, with HLA associations seemingly driven largely by CMV exposure. Because the 87-base-pair reads could not distinguish some IMGT-functional V segments, including TRBV6-2 and TRBV6-3, those segments were excluded. Presence/absence analyses assumed roughly uniform sequencing depth across donors, an assumption that may not hold. At a false discovery rate of 0.05, a later analysis linked some 17,000 TCR beta sequences to specific HLA alleles. This cohort had only TCR beta chains sequenced, and the lack of alpha or paired-chain data limited which features could be detected. The study gave a list of under 200 TCR beta chains associated with cytomegalovirus. Broadly in line with IMGT annotations, most TCR beta V segments showed up in productive rearrangements about 87% or about 30% of the time in an earlier analysis of several hundred of the donors. In vitro tests confirmed that three of the cytomegalovirus-associated TCR beta chains recognize cytomegalovirus antigens. Across donors, most TCR sequences were observed very rarely, whereas some public TCRs were present in many individuals.

CDR1 and CDR2 were assigned from the germline V gene as MNHEY and SVGAGI. The CDR3, cysteine through phenylalanine, is 13 amino acids long. Only CDR3 DNA remains: 39 bases, in frame from the first base. V drops 2 bases and J drops 6 bases, leaving 10 bases in between. Library preparation used the immunoSEQ multiplex PCR assay. For the multiplex PCR, a mixture combining 60 forward primers for TCR Vbeta segments and 13 reverse primers for TCR Jbeta segments was used. The CDR3 region of rearranged TCR beta genes was amplified from genomic DNA with a multiplex PCR assay. On the Illumina HiSeq System, the amplified TCR beta libraries were sequenced as 87-base-pair reads. As for the original processing: In a later analysis, tens of millions of unique TCR beta chains were counted across the approximately 640 repertoires, and approximately 11 million of these chains were shared by at least two donors. Raw reads were error-corrected and collapsed into unique sequences by a nearest-neighbor algorithm in which closely related sequences were merged to remove PCR and sequencing errors. CDR3 sequences were aligned to IMGT reference sequences to assign V, D and J gene segments. For a sequence to be retained, a match of at least six nucleotides was required to both a V gene segment and a J gene segment. Rearrangements were classified as productive when the CDR3 lacked stop codons and remained in frame with V and J, and all other rearrangements were classified as non-productive. CDR3 was defined by IMGT convention, running from the second conserved V-encoded cysteine to the conserved J-encoded phenylalanine. Sequences without an unambiguous match to a single V gene segment were excluded from the earlier analysis of about 600 of the donors. In an earlier analysis of several hundred of the donors, V segments were called functional above 56.7% productive rearrangements and were called segregating when the between-donor standard deviation exceeded 5%. A statistical classification framework was built to diagnose cytomegalovirus status from the catalog of TCR beta chain sequences. In a later analysis, V and J genes were assigned by comparing TCR nucleotide sequences against IMGT/GENE-DB human TR gene sequences. A later analysis assigned CDR3 sequences and most-parsimonious VDJ recombination scenarios with the TCRdist pipeline. A later analysis defined each TCR beta chain by its CDR3 amino acid sequence plus V-gene family, and excluded reads lacking a unique V-gene family. As a way to deal with suspected cross-contamination and a sequencing artifact, a later analysis dropped roughly 620 nucleotide sequences that were highly shared and had low generation probability. In a later analysis, a clonal expansion index for each public chain was calculated from normalized within-repertoire ranks of inferred template counts. A later analysis computed generation probabilities with a VDJ recombination model fitted to out-of-frame rearrangements, and checked the results against IGoR. A later analysis scored TCR-TCR, TCR-HLA and TCR-CMV co-occurrence with hypergeometric tests, applying a repertoire-size bias correction to TCR pairs. False discovery rates were estimated in a later analysis by permuting HLA or CMV assignments 20 times. In a later analysis, co-occurring TCRs were grouped using DBSCAN, with TCRdist sequence similarity added in when clustering inside HLA-allele-positive subsets. Repertoires with fewer than 30,000 or more than 120,000 public chains were left out of co-occurrence clustering, as were five repertoires with anomalous nucleotide sharing. TCRdb took this table from immuneACCESS and kept in-frame rearrangements with V and J called. Such tables lack part of the clones; where checked against another copy, unresolved V genes explain under half of the gap, and the rest is unexplained. The V and J calls and the clone size are those of that table, but D and trimming were determined from the DNA. Recorded for this sample are over 100,000 clones; over 8% of them occurred a single time. The top ten hold 5.5% of the sample.

In this chain, TRBV6-5 is recombined with TRBJ1-1; no confident D gene assignment can be made. The sample was PBMCs. This clonotype was sampled from a man between 35 and 55 years old in good health and CMV-seronegative. The DNA reads as follows: TGTGCCAGCAGTTACGGGCACCTACCTGAAGCTTTCTTT. Translated, it gives CASSYGHLPEAFF.